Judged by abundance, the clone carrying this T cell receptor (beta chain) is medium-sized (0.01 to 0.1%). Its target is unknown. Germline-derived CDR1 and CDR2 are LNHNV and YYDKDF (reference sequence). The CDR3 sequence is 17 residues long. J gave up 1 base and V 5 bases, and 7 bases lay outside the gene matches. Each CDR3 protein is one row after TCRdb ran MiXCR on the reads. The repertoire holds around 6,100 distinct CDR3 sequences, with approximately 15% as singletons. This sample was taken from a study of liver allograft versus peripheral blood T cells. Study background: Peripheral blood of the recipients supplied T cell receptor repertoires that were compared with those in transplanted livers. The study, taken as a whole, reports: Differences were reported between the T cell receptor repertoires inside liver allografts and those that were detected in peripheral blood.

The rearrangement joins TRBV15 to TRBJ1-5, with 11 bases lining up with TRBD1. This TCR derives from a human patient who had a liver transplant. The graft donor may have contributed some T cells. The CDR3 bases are TGTGCCACCAGCGCCCGGGACAGGGGGTTAAGCAATCAGCCCCAGCATTTT. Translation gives CATSARDRGLSNQPQHF.